The rows below give T cell receptor beta chains drawn from one sample of a study of identical twins. TCRdb fed the 5' RACE reads into MiXCR, producing one record per CDR3 protein. The repertoire consists of around 510,000 distinct CDR3 sequences, with 13% to 15% occurring once and the leading ten covering approximately 1%. This sample was shared with a second study, whose subject was yellow fever vaccine responses in identical twins.

Specimen: CD4+ T cells sorted from blood. The receptors stem from a woman aged 18-29 years in good health. Both conserved end residues are part of each CDR3. D genes are given only for firm matches. Clone size appears in some rows only: once, few, many, or a class for an expanded clone.

v_gene: TRBV4-2
d_gene: TRBD2
len: 20
j_gene: TRBJ2-2
abundance: once
CDR3aa: CASSRPRTSGGDRVPGELFF
CDR3nt: TGTGCCAGCAGCCGACCCCGGACTAGCGGGGGGGATCGAGTCCCCGGGGAGCTGTTTTTT

v_gene: TRBV20-1
d_gene: NA
len: 15
j_gene: TRBJ2-7
abundance: few
CDR3aa: CSAITGTTATYEQYF
CDR3nt: TGCAGTGCCATCACCGGGACAACTGCGACCTACGAGCAGTACTTC

v_gene: TRBV7-9
d_gene: TRBD1
len: 14
j_gene: TRBJ2-1
abundance: NA
CDR3aa: CASSSLQGYNEQFF
CDR3nt: TGTGCCAGCAGCTCACTACAGGGGTACAATGAGCAGTTCTTC

v_gene: TRBV20-1
d_gene: TRBD1
len: 15
j_gene: TRBJ2-5
abundance: NA
CDR3aa: CSATGTGAGRETQYF
CDR3nt: TGCAGTGCTACGGGTACAGGGGCCGGTCGAGAGACCCAGTACTTC

v_gene: TRBV6-1
d_gene: TRBD2
len: 13
j_gene: TRBJ2-7
abundance: NA
CDR3aa: CASGTSGTYEQYF
CDR3nt: TGTGCCAGTGGGACTAGCGGGACCTACGAGCAGTACTTC

v_gene: TRBV3-1
d_gene: NA
len: 16
j_gene: TRBJ2-1
abundance: NA
CDR3aa: CASSQEIPQTVNEQFF
CDR3nt: TGTGCCAGCAGCCAAGAGATCCCTCAGACCGTCAATGAGCAGTTCTTC

v_gene: TRBV12-3/TRBV12-4
d_gene: TRBD2
len: 14
j_gene: TRBJ2-1
abundance: few
CDR3aa: CASRLAGGNNEQFF
CDR3nt: TGTGCCAGCAGGCTAGCGGGGGGGAACAATGAGCAGTTCTTC

v_gene: TRBV6-1
d_gene: TRBD1
len: 14
j_gene: TRBJ1-2
abundance: few
CDR3aa: CASRVDRANYGYTF
CDR3nt: TGTGCCAGCAGGGTAGACAGGGCTAACTATGGCTACACCTTC

v_gene: TRBV20-1
d_gene: NA
len: 14
j_gene: TRBJ2-4
abundance: few
CDR3aa: CSARDVGAKNIQYF
CDR3nt: TGCAGTGCTAGAGATGTCGGGGCCAAAAACATTCAGTACTTC

v_gene: TRBV5-1
d_gene: TRBD1
len: 14
j_gene: TRBJ2-7
abundance: NA
CDR3aa: CAGSEGTGRLDQYF
CDR3nt: TGCGCCGGCAGCGAAGGGACAGGCCGCCTCGATCAGTACTTC